The rows below give T cell receptor beta chains drawn from one sample of a study of blood T cell repertoires in COVID-19. Measured with immunoSEQ multiplex PCR; TCRdb has only the in-frame clones, and not every one. Found here are fewer than 250,000 clones, roughly four fifths of them singletons; the top ten hold 9.5% to 15%. Sequencing was performed on peripheral blood. The receptors shown here come from a woman in her thirties or forties with acute or convalescent COVID-19. CDR3s include the opening cysteine and the closing phenylalanine or tryptophan. A D gene is named only where the DNA matches it firmly. Size tells how often a clone was seen (once, few, many) or the class of an expanded clone, and some rows leave it out.

TRBV7-2,.,TRBJ1-3,.,CASSLGTGNTIYF,TGTGCCAGCAGCTTGGGGACAGGAAACACCATATATTTT
TRBV15,TRBD1,TRBJ1-5,few,CATSRDRGQGSQPQHF,TGTGCCACCAGCAGAGATAGGGGACAGGGAAGCCAGCCCCAGCATTTT
TRBV9,.,TRBJ1-2,.,CASSVEWSADNGYTF,TGTGCCAGCAGCGTAGAATGGAGCGCGGATAATGGCTACACCTTC
TRBV2,TRBD1,TRBJ1-1,.,CASSSRQGLNTEAFF,TGTGCCAGCAGTTCGAGACAGGGGCTGAACACTGAAGCTTTCTTT
TRBV30,.,TRBJ1-1,once,CAWLYMNTEAFF,TGTGCCTGGCTCTATATGAACACTGAAGCTTTCTTT
TRBV19,.,TRBJ1-3,.,CASSSTLISAGNTIYF,TGTGCCAGTAGTTCGACACTTATAAGTGCCGGAAACACCATATATTTT
TRBV11-2,.,TRBJ1-1,.,CASSLDRRREGTEAFF,TGTGCCAGCAGCTTAGATCGTCGCAGGGAGGGCACTGAAGCTTTCTTT
TRBV6-4,.,TRBJ2-1,.,CASRMEGTAYNEQFF,TGTGCCAGCAGGATGGAGGGGACAGCCTACAATGAGCAGTTCTTC
TRBV27,TRBD2,TRBJ2-1,once,CASSLGLGVNEQFF,TGTGCCAGCAGTTTGGGACTAGGGGTCAATGAGCAGTTCTTC
TRBV2,.,TRBJ1-5,.,CASAMSSNQPQHF,TGTGCCAGCGCAATGAGCAGCAATCAGCCCCAGCATTTT
TRBV3-1/TRBV3-2,.,TRBJ1-3,.,CASSQGAGSSGNTIYF,TGTGCCAGCAGCCAAGGGGCAGGCAGCTCTGGAAACACCATATATTTT
TRBV13,.,TRBJ2-1,.,CASSSDYGTAPGEQFF,TGTGCCAGCAGCTCCGATTACGGGACTGCCCCGGGTGAGCAGTTCTTC
TRBV24-1,TRBD2,TRBJ2-1,.,CATSETSGRRNYNEQFF,TGTGCCACCAGTGAGACTAGCGGGAGAAGAAACTACAATGAGCAGTTCTTC
TRBV19,.,TRBJ1-1,.,CASSITRASEAFF,TGTGCCAGTAGTATCACTAGGGCGAGTGAAGCTTTCTTT
TRBV5-1,TRBD1,TRBJ1-5,.,CASSFGQGRNQPQHF,TGCGCCAGCAGCTTCGGACAGGGCCGCAATCAGCCCCAGCATTTT
TRBV2,.,TRBJ1-3,.,CASSSFSGNTIYF,TGTGCCAGTTCCTCCTTCTCTGGAAACACCATATATTTT
TRBV6-5,.,TRBJ2-5,.,CASSYGGVETQYF,TGTGCCAGCAGTTATGGCGGGGTTGAGACCCAGTACTTC
TRBV7-3,TRBD2,TRBJ2-3,.,CASSVAGGLTDTQYF,TGTGCCAGCAGCGTAGCGGGGGGGCTCACAGATACGCAGTATTTT
TRBV7-8,.,TRBJ1-1,few,CASSFYKENPNTEAFF,TGTGCCAGCAGCTTTTATAAGGAGAACCCTAACACTGAAGCTTTCTTT
TRBV5-1,.,TRBJ2-3,.,CASSHGLLLSTDTQYF,TGCGCCAGCAGCCACGGACTCCTCCTTAGCACAGATACGCAGTATTTT
TRBV2,.,TRBJ1-6,.,CASRWDTSSNSPLHF,TGTGCCAGCAGATGGGACACTTCTTCTAATTCACCCCTCCACTTT
TRBV11-2,.,TRBJ2-2,.,CASSLAYRGELFF,TGTGCCAGCAGCTTAGCCTACAGAGGGGAGCTGTTTTTT
TRBV2,TRBD1,TRBJ1-5,.,CASKTGQGRDQPQHF,TGTGCCAGCAAAACCGGACAGGGAAGGGATCAGCCCCAGCATTTT
TRBV19,.,TRBJ2-7,.,CASSILSGASYEQYF,TGTGCCAGTAGTATTTTGAGCGGTGCCTCCTACGAGCAGTACTTC
TRBV4-1,.,TRBJ2-3,.,CASSQDGAGSSTDTQYF,TGCGCCAGCAGCCAAGATGGGGCGGGGTCCAGCACAGATACGCAGTATTTT
TRBV13,TRBD1,TRBJ1-6,.,CASSIQGADNSPLHF,TGTGCCAGCAGCATACAGGGGGCGGATAATTCACCCCTCCACTTT
TRBV11-2,.,TRBJ2-1,.,CASSLGGGAISYNEQFF,TGTGCCAGCAGCTTAGGAGGGGGGGCCATCTCCTACAATGAGCAGTTCTTC